This passage covers 4 T cell receptor beta chains from one sample sequenced in a study of CD8+CD57+ T cells in acquired aplastic anemia. Genomic DNA acted as the template from which TCR beta VDJ combination and CDR3 sequence profiling were carried out. TCRdb re-called the reads with MiXCR, one entry per CDR3 protein. Among fewer than 80,000 distinct CDR3 sequences listed, around 70% were seen once. Previously, flow cytometry had revealed CD8+CD57+ cell expansion in the patients chosen for sequencing. The sample comprised sorted CD4+, CD8+, or CD8+CD57+ T cells (not recorded which) from PBMCs. These receptors were taken from a human donor with aplastic anemia.

The chain has TRBV11-1 and TRBJ2-1, with TRBD2 matching over 9 bases. This CDR3 comprises 16 residues. Trimming took 4 bases from V and 0 from J; bases not matched to a gene: 4. Germline assignment: CDR1 SGHAT and CDR2 FQDESV (reference sequence). CDR3 nucleotide sequence: TGTGCCAGCAGCTCCCTTAGCGGGAGCTCCTACAATGAGCAGTTCTTC. Translation gives CASSSLSGSSYNEQFF.

The chain carries TRBV29-1 and TRBJ2-7; TRBD2 matches 9 bases. This CDR3 contains 11 residues. With V trimmed by 7 bases and J by 4 bases, 2 bases remained unmatched. Per the germline V gene, CDR1 is SQVTM and CDR2 is ANQGSEA. CDR3 sequence reads: CSGGGDYEQYF. The CDR3 DNA reads as TGCAGCGGCGGGGGGGATTACGAGCAGTACTTC.

The rearrangement joins TRBV19 to TRBJ2-3, with a possible D match to TRBD2 (6 bases). This CDR3 has 15 residues. Germline V gives CDR1 LNHDA, CDR2 SQIVND (reference sequence). V lost 3 bases and J 3 bases, leaving 13 bases between the germline ends. Here the CDR3 reads CASSILATKTDTQYF. In nucleotides, the CDR3 is TGTGCCAGTAGTATTCTAGCGACCAAAACAGATACGCAGTATTTT. Combining the CDR3 with reference TRBV19 and TRBJ2-3 gives the whole variable domain DGGITQSPKYLFRKEGQNVTLSCEQNLNHDAMYWYRQDPGQGLRLIYYSQIVNDFQKGDIAEGYSVSREKKESFPLTVTSAQKNPTAFYLCASSILATKTDTQYFGPGTRLTVL.

This clonotype was counted a few times. The chain carries TRBV10-3 and TRBJ2-5; the D is unclear. CDR1 is ENHRY, CDR2 SYGVKD, per germline. The CDR3 length is 13 residues. The V end lost 2 bases, the J end lost 4 bases, and 8 bases lay between the germline ends. Written as DNA, the CDR3 is TGTGCCATCAGTGAGCACATGTCAGAGACCCAGTACTTC. Translation gives CAISEHMSETQYF.